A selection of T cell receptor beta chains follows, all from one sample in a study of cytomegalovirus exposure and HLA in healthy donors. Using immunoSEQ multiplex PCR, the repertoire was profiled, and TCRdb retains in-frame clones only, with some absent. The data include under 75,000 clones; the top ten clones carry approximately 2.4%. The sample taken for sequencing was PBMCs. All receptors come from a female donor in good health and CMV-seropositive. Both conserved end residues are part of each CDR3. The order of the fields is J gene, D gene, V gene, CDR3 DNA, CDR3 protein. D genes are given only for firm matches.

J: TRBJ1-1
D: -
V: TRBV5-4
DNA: TGTGCCAGCAGCTGGGCACAAGGGGTGGGCACTGAAGCTTTCTTT
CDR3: CASSWAQGVGTEAFF

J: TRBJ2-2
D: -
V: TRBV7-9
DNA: TGTGCCAGCAAGTCGACTATTAACACCGGGGAGCTGTTTTTT
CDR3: CASKSTINTGELFF

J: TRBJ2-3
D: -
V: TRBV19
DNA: TGTGCCAGTAGTATAGGGGCTTACACAGATACGCAGTATTTT
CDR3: CASSIGAYTDTQYF

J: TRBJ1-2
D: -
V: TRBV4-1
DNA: TGCGCCAGCAGCCTTGGGGCAGCTGGGGACTATGGCTACACCTTC
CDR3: CASSLGAAGDYGYTF

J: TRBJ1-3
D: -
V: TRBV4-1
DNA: TGCGCCAGCAGCCGGGGAGAAAGAGACGGAAACACCATATATTTT
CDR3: CASSRGERDGNTIYF

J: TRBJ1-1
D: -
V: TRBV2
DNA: TGTGCCAGCAGTGGACCACGGGAGTCTGAAGCTTTCTTT
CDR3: CASSGPRESEAFF

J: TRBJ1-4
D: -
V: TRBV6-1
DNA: TGTGCCAGCAGGCCTCGGGGATCCGGGGAAAAACTGTTTTTT
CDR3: CASRPRGSGEKLFF

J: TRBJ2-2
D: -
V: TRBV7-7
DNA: TGTGCTAGCAGCTGGGCCCTCACCGGGGAGCTGTTTTTT
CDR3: CASSWALTGELFF

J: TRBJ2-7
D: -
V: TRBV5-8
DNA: TGTGCCAGCAGCTTGATGCCAGGGGTATCCTACGAGCAGTACTTC
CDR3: CASSLMPGVSYEQYF

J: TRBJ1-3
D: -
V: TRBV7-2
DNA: TGTGCCAGCAGCTACGTACAGGGTCCCATATATTTT
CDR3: CASSYVQGPIYF

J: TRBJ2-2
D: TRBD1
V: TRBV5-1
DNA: TGCGCCAGCAGCCTGGACAGGGCCGCGACCGGGGAGCTGTTTTTT
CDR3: CASSLDRAATGELFF

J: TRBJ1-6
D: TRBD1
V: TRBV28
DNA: TGTGCCAGCAGTAGCCCTGGACAGGGTGATTCACCCCTCCACTTT
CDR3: CASSSPGQGDSPLHF

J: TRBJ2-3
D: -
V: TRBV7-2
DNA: TGTGCCAGCAGCTTAATTGGCTTAGATACGCAGTATTTT
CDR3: CASSLIGLDTQYF

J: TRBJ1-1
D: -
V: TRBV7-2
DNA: TGTGCCAGCAGCTTAGACGGGTTTGAAGCTTTCTTT
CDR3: CASSLDGFEAFF

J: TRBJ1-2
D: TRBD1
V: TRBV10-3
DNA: TGTGCCACCTGGGACAGCTATGGCTACACCTTC
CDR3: CATWDSYGYTF

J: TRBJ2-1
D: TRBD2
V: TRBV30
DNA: TGTGCCTGGAGTCCCACTAGCGCCTACTACAATGAGCAGTTCTTC
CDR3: CAWSPTSAYYNEQFF

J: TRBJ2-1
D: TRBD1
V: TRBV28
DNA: TGTGCCAGCAGTTTATCGACAGGGTTGGGTTCCCTGGACAATGAGCAGTTCTTC
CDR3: CASSLSTGLGSLDNEQFF

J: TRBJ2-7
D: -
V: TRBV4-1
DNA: TGCGCCAGCAGCCAAGGGCAGGGTCCTAGGTACGAGCAGTACTTC
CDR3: CASSQGQGPRYEQYF

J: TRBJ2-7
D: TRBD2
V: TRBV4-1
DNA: TGCGCCAGCAGCCAAAGGCGGGGGGCTCCCTCCGAGCAGTACTTC
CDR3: CASSQRRGAPSEQYF

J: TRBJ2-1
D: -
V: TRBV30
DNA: TGTGCCTGGTCCGCCCGCGCGCATGAGCAGTTCTTC
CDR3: CAWSARAHEQFF

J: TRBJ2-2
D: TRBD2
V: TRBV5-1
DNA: TGCGCCAGCAGCTTGGCCGGCGAGCGGGAGACGAGTCTGACCGCCGGGGAGCTGTTTTTT
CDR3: CASSLAGERETSLTAGELFF

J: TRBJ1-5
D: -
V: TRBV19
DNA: TGTGCCAGTAGTATTGTACAGGATAGCAATCAGCCCCAGCATTTT
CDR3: CASSIVQDSNQPQHF

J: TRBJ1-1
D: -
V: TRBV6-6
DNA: TGTGCCAGCAGCCCCGGGGGAGCGGGGACTGAAGCTTTCTTT
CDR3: CASSPGGAGTEAFF

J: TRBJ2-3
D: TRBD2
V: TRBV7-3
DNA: TGTGCCAGCAGCTTAACGGGGACTAGCGGGGGGCCGTTCACAGATACGCAGTATTTT
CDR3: CASSLTGTSGGPFTDTQYF

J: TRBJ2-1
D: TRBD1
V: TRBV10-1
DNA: TGCGCCAGCAGCCACTGGGACAGCTCCTACAATGAGCAGTTCTTC
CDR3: CASSHWDSSYNEQFF

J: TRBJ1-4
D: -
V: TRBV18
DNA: TGTGCCAGCTCACCAAATGACCCAAAGGGGGAAAAACTGTTTTTT
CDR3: CASSPNDPKGEKLFF

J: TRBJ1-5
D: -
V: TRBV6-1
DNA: TGTGCCAGCAGTGGGACAGTGAATAGCAATCAGCCCCAGCATTTT
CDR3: CASSGTVNSNQPQHF

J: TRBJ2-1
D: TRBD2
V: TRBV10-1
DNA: TGCGCCAGCAGTGAGAGGCCTAGCGGCGACAATGAGCAGTTCTTC
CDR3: CASSERPSGDNEQFF

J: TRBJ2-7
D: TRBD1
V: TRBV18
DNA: TGTGCCAGCTCACCGACTTGGGACAGTGCGGGCTACGAGCAGTACTTC
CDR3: CASSPTWDSAGYEQYF

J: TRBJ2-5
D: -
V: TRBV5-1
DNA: TGCGCCAGCAGCTTGGACATCTCATTTGAGACCCAGTACTTC
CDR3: CASSLDISFETQYF

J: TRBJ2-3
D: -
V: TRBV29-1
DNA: TGCAGCGTTGCCGACCCCCAGGTAGCGGACACAGATACGCAGTATTTT
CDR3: CSVADPQVADTDTQYF

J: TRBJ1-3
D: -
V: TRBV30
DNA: TGTGCCTGGAGTGTCATAGCCGGAAACACCATATATTTT
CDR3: CAWSVIAGNTIYF

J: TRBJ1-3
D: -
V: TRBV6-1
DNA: TGTGCCGGAGGGAACTCTGGAAACACCATATATTTT
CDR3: CAGGNSGNTIYF

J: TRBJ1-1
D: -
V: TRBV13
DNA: TGTGCCAGCAGCGTCGACAGGAGGACGATGAACACTGAAGCTTTCTTT
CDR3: CASSVDRRTMNTEAFF

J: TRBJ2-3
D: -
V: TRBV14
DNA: TGTGCCAGCAGCCAAGATAGGGGTACCGGGACAGATACGCAGTATTTT
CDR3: CASSQDRGTGTDTQYF

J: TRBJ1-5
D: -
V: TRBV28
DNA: TGTGCCAGCAGTCCTCTAAATCAGCCCCAGCATTTT
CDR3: CASSPLNQPQHF

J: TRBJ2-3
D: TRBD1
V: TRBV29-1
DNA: TGCAGCGTTGGTACAGGGGTTTTCACAGATACGCAGTATTTT
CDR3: CSVGTGVFTDTQYF

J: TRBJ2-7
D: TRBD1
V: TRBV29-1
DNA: TGCAGCGTCGCAGAGGGGCAGGGGGCCCCAACTCCCTACGAGCAGTACTTC
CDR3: CSVAEGQGAPTPYEQYF

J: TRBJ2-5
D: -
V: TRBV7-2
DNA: TGTGCCAGCAGCTTCACACTAGTTGAAGAGACCCAGTACTTC
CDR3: CASSFTLVEETQYF

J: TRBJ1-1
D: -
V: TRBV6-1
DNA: TGTGCCAGCAGTGAGCAGGGTTTGCGGGCTTTCTTT
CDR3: CASSEQGLRAFF

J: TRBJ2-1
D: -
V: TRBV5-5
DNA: TGTGCCAGCAGCTTGGCGACTAGGGGCTCCTACAATGAGCAGTTCTTC
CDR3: CASSLATRGSYNEQFF

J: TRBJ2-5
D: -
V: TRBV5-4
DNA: TGTGCCAGCAGCCAGGCTCAGGAGACCCAGTACTTC
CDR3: CASSQAQETQYF

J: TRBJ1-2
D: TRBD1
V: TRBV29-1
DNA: TGCAGCGTTGAGGGGACAGGGGGTGGCTACACCTTC
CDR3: CSVEGTGGGYTF

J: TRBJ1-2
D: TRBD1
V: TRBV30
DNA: TGTGCCTGGAGTAATCTAGGACAGGGAGGAAGTGGCTACACCTTC
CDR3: CAWSNLGQGGSGYTF

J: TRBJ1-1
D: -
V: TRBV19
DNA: TGTGCCAGCCTACCCCTGACAGCAAACACTGAAGCTTTCTTT
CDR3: CASLPLTANTEAFF

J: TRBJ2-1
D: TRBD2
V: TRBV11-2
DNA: TGTGCCAGTAGAAAGAGCGGGGGGGCCTACAATGAGCAGTTCTTC
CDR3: CASRKSGGAYNEQFF

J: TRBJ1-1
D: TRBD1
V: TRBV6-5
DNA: TGTGCCAGCAGGGTGACAGGGGGGTGGGGTGAAGCTTTCTTT
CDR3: CASRVTGGWGEAFF

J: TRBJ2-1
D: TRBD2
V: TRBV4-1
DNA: TGCGCCAGCAGCCAAGAGGGACTAGCGGGGGAGCAGTTCTTC
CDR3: CASSQEGLAGEQFF

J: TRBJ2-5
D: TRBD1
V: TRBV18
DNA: TGTGCCAGCTCACCGCGGACAGGGGGCGTCGAGACCCAGTACTTC
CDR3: CASSPRTGGVETQYF

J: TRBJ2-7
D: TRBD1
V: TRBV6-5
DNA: TGTGCCAGCAGTTTCGGGACAGGAGGGGGAGAGCAGTACTTC
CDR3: CASSFGTGGGEQYF

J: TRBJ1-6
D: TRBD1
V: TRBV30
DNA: TGTGCCTGGAGTTTCGGGGGGACAGGCCACGGGTTT
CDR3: CAWSFGGTGHGF

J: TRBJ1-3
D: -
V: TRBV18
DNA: TGTGCCAGCTCACCGAACACTGGAAACACCATATATTTT
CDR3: CASSPNTGNTIYF

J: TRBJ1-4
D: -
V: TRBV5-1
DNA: TGCGCCAGCACCTTGGGGCAGGGCGGTGAAAAACTGTTTTTT
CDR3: CASTLGQGGEKLFF

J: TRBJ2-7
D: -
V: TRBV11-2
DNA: TGTGCCAGCAGCCCCCAGGGCGGCTCCTACGAGCAGTACTTC
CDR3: CASSPQGGSYEQYF